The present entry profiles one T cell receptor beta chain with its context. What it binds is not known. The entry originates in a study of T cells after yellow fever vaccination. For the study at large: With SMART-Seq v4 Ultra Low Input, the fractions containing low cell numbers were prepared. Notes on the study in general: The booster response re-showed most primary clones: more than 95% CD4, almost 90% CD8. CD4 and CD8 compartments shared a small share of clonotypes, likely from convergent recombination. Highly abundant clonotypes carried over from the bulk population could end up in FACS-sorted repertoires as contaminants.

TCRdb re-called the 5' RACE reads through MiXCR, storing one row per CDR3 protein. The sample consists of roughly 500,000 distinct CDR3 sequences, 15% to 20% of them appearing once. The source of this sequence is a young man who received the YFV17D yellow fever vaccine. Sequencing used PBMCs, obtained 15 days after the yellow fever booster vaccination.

CDR3 protein: CASSTAWDSSYEQYF. The CDR3, as DNA: TGTGCCAGTAGTACAGCCTGGGACAGCTCCTACGAGCAGTACTTC. The V gene is TRBV19, the J gene TRBJ2-7; 7 nucleotides match TRBD1. CDR1 and CDR2 from the germline V gene are LNHDA and SQIVND (reference sequence). The CDR3 contains 15 residues. V shed 4 bases and J 0 bases; nucleotides not matched to a gene: 6.